The rows below give T cell receptor beta chains drawn from one sample of a study of shared clonotypes between healthy human individuals. Profiled with immunoSEQ multiplex PCR; TCRdb holds only in-frame clones, not every one. Of a few million clones in the sample, about 92% were seen once. The material sequenced was naive CD4+ T cells from PBMCs. All receptors derive from a young man in good health. Some clones in this sample may be carry-over from other donors' samples. Both conserved end residues are part of each CDR3. A D gene is named only where the DNA matches it firmly. A clone size is listed for some rows: how often the clone was seen (once, few, many), or a class if it is expanded.

d_gene,j_gene,abundance,v_gene,CDR3nt,CDR3aa
TRBD2,TRBJ2-3,NA,TRBV18,TGTGCCAGCTCACCTACACGGACTAGCGGGAGGACAGATACGCAGTATTTT,CASSPTRTSGRTDTQYF
NA,TRBJ1-2,NA,TRBV20-1,TGCAGTGCTAGAGACCCCTATGGCTACACCTTC,CSARDPYGYTF
NA,TRBJ2-7,NA,TRBV9,TGTGCCAGCAGCCCACTCCCAACGGGGGCGGACGAGCAGTACTTC,CASSPLPTGADEQYF
NA,TRBJ2-1,NA,TRBV5-4,TGTGCCAGCACCCCACGTACCTTTAGTGATGAGCAGTTCTTC,CASTPRTFSDEQFF
TRBD1,TRBJ2-7,NA,TRBV11-1,TGTGCCAGCAGCACCGGGACAGGGGGCTACGAGCAGTACTTC,CASSTGTGGYEQYF
TRBD1,TRBJ2-3,NA,TRBV9,TGTGCCAGCAGCGTTGAGGGGGCTTACACAGATACGCAGTATTTT,CASSVEGAYTDTQYF
TRBD1,TRBJ2-3,NA,TRBV27,TGTGCCAGCAACAGACAGGGGAGCACAGATACGCAGTATTTT,CASNRQGSTDTQYF
NA,TRBJ2-4,NA,TRBV11-2,TGTGCCAGCAGCTTCCCCCAGGGGGGGAACATTCAGTACTTC,CASSFPQGGNIQYF
TRBD1,TRBJ2-6,NA,TRBV5-1,TGCGCCAGCAGCTTGGCAGGGGGCGAAGGGGCCAACGTCCTGACTTTC,CASSLAGGEGANVLTF
TRBD2,TRBJ2-1,NA,TRBV9,TGTGCCAGCTCGAGCGGGGGGAGCTCCTACAATGAGCAGTTCTTC,CASSSGGSSYNEQFF
TRBD1,TRBJ1-2,NA,TRBV18,TGTGCCAGCTCACTGGACAGGGGTTATGGCTACACCTTC,CASSLDRGYGYTF
NA,TRBJ1-2,NA,TRBV5-4,TGTGCCAGCAGCTCGAACCGGGACACGGGCCTCGGCTACACCTTC,CASSSNRDTGLGYTF
TRBD1,TRBJ2-5,NA,TRBV25-1,TGTGCCAGCAGTCAACCGGGACAGGGCGGCTCGGAGACCCAGTACTTC,CASSQPGQGGSETQYF
TRBD1,TRBJ2-3,NA,TRBV7-2,TGTGCCAGCAGCTTAGTGAGGACAGGGGGCACAGATACGCAGTATTTT,CASSLVRTGGTDTQYF
NA,TRBJ1-2,NA,TRBV7-9,TGTGCCAGCAGCTTTTACAACTATGGCTACACCTTC,CASSFYNYGYTF
TRBD2,TRBJ2-3,NA,TRBV11-2,TGTGCCAGCAGCTTTTGGACTAGCGGGAGGGCCACAGATACGCAGTATTTT,CASSFWTSGRATDTQYF
NA,TRBJ2-6,NA,TRBV4-3,TGCGCCAGCAGCCAAGATCTGGGGGCAGTAGGGGCCAACGTCCTGACTTTC,CASSQDLGAVGANVLTF
TRBD1,TRBJ2-3,NA,TRBV19,TGTGCCAGTAGTGACTACGGACAGGGCACAGATACGCAGTATTTT,CASSDYGQGTDTQYF
NA,TRBJ2-1,once,TRBV7-3,TGTGCCAGCAGCTTGGTGGCGGGGAGCTCCTACAATGAGCAGTTCTTC,CASSLVAGSSYNEQFF
NA,TRBJ2-1,NA,TRBV27,TGTGCCAGCAGTTCCAGACTAGTCATGAGGGCCCCCTACAATGAGCAGTTCTTC,CASSSRLVMRAPYNEQFF
TRBD2,TRBJ2-7,NA,TRBV6-5,TGTGCCCGCAGAGCTAGCGGCCGCACCTACGAGCAGTACTTC,CARRASGRTYEQYF
TRBD2,TRBJ2-2,NA,TRBV5-1,TGCGCCAGCGGGGGACTAGCAGCTTCGAACACCGGGGAGCTGTTTTTT,CASGGLAASNTGELFF
NA,TRBJ1-2,NA,TRBV19,TGTGCCAGTAGTATCGGGGTTCGGGGCTACACCTTC,CASSIGVRGYTF
TRBD1,TRBJ1-5,NA,TRBV19,TGTGCCAGTACCACAGGGGGTAATCAGCCCCAGCATTTT,CASTTGGNQPQHF
NA,TRBJ2-5,NA,TRBV18,TGTGCCAGCTCACCTTTATCCACGGCAGAGAACCAAGAGACCCAGTACTTC,CASSPLSTAENQETQYF
NA,TRBJ2-7,NA,TRBV4-1,TGCGCCAGCAGCCGTCCGGACGGCAGCTCCTACGAGCAGTACTTC,CASSRPDGSSYEQYF
TRBD1,TRBJ2-2,once,TRBV10-1,TGCGCCAGCAGTGAAGTTGGGGGGACAGGATCCACCGGGGAGCTGTTTTTT,CASSEVGGTGSTGELFF
NA,TRBJ1-2,NA,TRBV5-4,TGTGCCAGCAGCTATGGGACTCGGTCCGGGTACTATGGCTACACCTTC,CASSYGTRSGYYGYTF
NA,TRBJ1-4,once,TRBV28,TGTGCCAGCAGTCCCCGGTGGGCAACTAATGAAAAACTGTTTTTT,CASSPRWATNEKLFF
TRBD2,TRBJ2-1,NA,TRBV11-2,TGTGCCAGCAGCTTGGCCCGGACTAGCGGGAGGAATGAGCAGTTCTTC,CASSLARTSGRNEQFF
TRBD2,TRBJ2-5,once,TRBV4-2,TGTGCCAGTACGAGCGGCCACCTAGCGGGACCTCAAGAGACCCAGTACTTC,CASTSGHLAGPQETQYF
NA,TRBJ1-3,once,TRBV19,TGTGCCAGCCAGGCGATCTCCTCTGGAAACACCATATATTTT,CASQAISSGNTIYF
NA,TRBJ2-7,NA,TRBV5-5,TGTGCCAGCAGCTTGGGGCTCAGAGCATCCTACGAGCAGTACTTC,CASSLGLRASYEQYF
TRBD1,TRBJ1-2,NA,TRBV5-1,TGCGCCAGCAGCTTTGGGACAGCCTATGGCTACACCTTC,CASSFGTAYGYTF
NA,TRBJ2-5,once,TRBV5-5,TGTGCCAGCAACCCACCGGGGGCAGGGGCAGAAGGGACCCAGTACTTC,CASNPPGAGAEGTQYF
NA,TRBJ1-5,NA,TRBV11-2,TGTGCCAGCAGCCCAACAGGGTACAATCAGCCCCAGCATTTT,CASSPTGYNQPQHF
NA,TRBJ1-5,NA,TRBV19,TGTGCCAGTAGTCCCTTTTTGAGGCAGCCCCAGCATTTT,CASSPFLRQPQHF
TRBD1,TRBJ1-1,NA,TRBV7-7,TGTGCCAGCAGCTTGAAAACCCGGGACAGGGGGCTTAACACTGAAGCTTTCTTT,CASSLKTRDRGLNTEAFF
NA,TRBJ1-2,NA,TRBV19,TGTGCCAGTAGTATCGGTTGGGCAGCTAACTATGGCTACACCTTC,CASSIGWAANYGYTF
NA,TRBJ1-1,once,TRBV5-1,TGCGCCAGCAGCTTGCGGGCGGGGATGAACACTGAAGCTTTCTTT,CASSLRAGMNTEAFF